These 24 T cell receptor beta chains originate from one sample sequenced in a study of shared clonotypes between healthy human individuals. Some clones are missing from TCRdb's copy, which holds only in-frame ones; the method was immunoSEQ multiplex PCR. The sample includes 2,500,000 or so clones, roughly 90% of them seen just once. Sequenced sample: naive CD4+ T cells from PBMCs. As for subset: CD45RA+ positively selected. The receptors come from a man aged 18 to 29 in good health. Some clones in this sample may be carry-over from other donors' samples.

V and J are TRBV19 and TRBJ2-1; TRBD1 is a possible D gene (6 bases). V lost 9 bases and J lost 3, with 12 bases in between. Germline-derived CDR1 and CDR2 are LNHDA and SQIVND (reference sequence). This CDR3 region has 13 residues. The CDR3: CARGQSFYNEQFF. The CDR3 DNA is TGTGCCAGAGGACAGTCTTTCTACAATGAGCAGTTCTTC.

V gene TRBV25-1 combines with J gene TRBJ2-7; 9 bases are a match to TRBD2. CDR3 length: 15 residues. The germline gives CDR1 MGHDK, CDR2 SYGVNS. The V segment lost 3 bases and the J segment 4 bases; nucleotides outside the gene matches: 7. CDR3 residues: CASSDSGSIRYEQYF. The CDR3 nucleotides are TGTGCCAGCAGTGATAGCGGGAGTATCAGATACGAGCAGTACTTC.

This rearrangement joins TRBV11-2 to TRBJ2-7; D ambiguous. This CDR3 is built from 12 residues. V lost 5 bases, J lost 7 bases, and 12 bases lay in between. Germline V gene data show CDR1 as SGHAT and CDR2 as FQNNGV. The CDR3 region is CASSAVASEQYF. The CDR3, as DNA: TGTGCCAGCAGCGCAGTAGCTTCTGAGCAGTACTTC.

V and J are TRBV6-6 and TRBJ2-1, with D unclear. The CDR3 loop spans 11 amino acids. Germline loops: CDR1 MNHNY, CDR2 SVGAGI (reference sequence). Trimming took 5 bases from V and 12 from J, leaving 11 bases between them. DNA for the CDR3: TGTGCCAGCAGTCCTTTAGAGAGGCAGTTCTTC. Translated, it gives CASSPLERQFF.

This sequence joins TRBV30 and TRBJ2-5; possible D gene TRBD1, 6 bases. The CDR3 length is 13 residues. Trimming took 2 bases from V and 4 from J, leaving 11 bases between them. Germline V gives CDR1 GTSNPN, CDR2 SVGIG (reference sequence). CDR3 DNA sequence: TGTGCCTGGAGTCCCTCCAGGGGAGAGACCCAGTACTTC. Translation: CAWSPSRGETQYF. Drawing the rest from reference TRBV30 and TRBJ2-5, the complete variable domain is SQTIHQWPATLVQPVGSPLSLECTVEGTSNPNLYWYRQAAGRGLQLLFYSVGIGQISSEVPQNLSASRPQDRQFILSSKKLLLSDSGFYLCAWSPSRGETQYFGPGTRLLVL.

This rearrangement joins TRBV7-9 to TRBJ1-2; possibly TRBD1 for D (6 bases). V was cut by 5 bases and J by 8 bases, with 12 bases left in between. CDR3 size: 12 residues. Germline V gene sequence: CDR1 SEHNR, CDR2 FQNEAQ (reference sequence). CDR3 sequence (DNA): TGTGCCAGCAGCCTTTGGGGGCGCGGCTACACCTTC. Encoded protein: CASSLWGRGYTF.

This chain connects TRBV18 to TRBJ1-1; D gene uncertain. The CDR3 has 14 residues. The germline V gene encodes CDR1 KGHSH and CDR2 LQKENI. Deletions cut 0 bases from V and 4 bases from J, with 9 bases between. The CDR3 loop is CASSPPYTSTEAFF. The DNA for the CDR3 is TGTGCCAGCTCACCACCGTACACCTCCACTGAAGCTTTCTTT.

This clone was seen a handful of times. This chain joins TRBV10-3 and TRBJ1-1; possibly TRBD1 for D (5 bases). V dropped 5 bases and J dropped 11 bases, with 18 bases sitting between them. Germline loops: CDR1 ENHRY, CDR2 SYGVKD. The CDR3 is 13 residues long. The CDR3: CAISTSGIPVAFF. The CDR3, as DNA: TGTGCCATCAGTACGTCAGGGATCCCCGTGGCTTTCTTT.

V usage is TRBV15 and J usage is TRBJ2-5; 9 bases are shared with TRBD2. Trimming took 0 bases from V and 11 from J; bases not matched to a gene: 7. Germline assignment: CDR1 LNHNV and CDR2 YYDKDF (reference sequence). CDR3 length: 14 amino acids. As DNA, the CDR3 is TGTGCCACCAGCAGAGATGCGGGCGGGGGGGCTCAGTACTTC. Its translation: CATSRDAGGGAQYF.

The count of this clone is one. This chain joins TRBV9 and TRBJ2-3; unclear D gene. Trimming took 3 bases from V and 6 from J, leaving 14 bases between them. The CDR3 is 14 residues long. CDR1 SGDLS and CDR2 YYNGEE come from the germline V gene. CDR3 nucleotides: TGTGCCAGCAGCGCACAGAGTGGCAGCGATACGCAGTATTTT. Its protein is CASSAQSGSDTQYF.

The chain carries TRBV2 and TRBJ1-2; D may be TRBD1 (5 bases). Between the trimmed V and J ends, which lost 3 bases and 5 bases, there was a span of 13 bases. Per the germline V gene, CDR1 is SNHLY and CDR2 is FYNNEI. This CDR3 region has 14 residues. CDR3 amino acids: CASSEIRQGYGYTF. The DNA for the CDR3 is TGTGCCAGCAGTGAGATTCGGCAGGGATATGGCTACACCTTC.

The CDR3 reads CATSRDHEPSQETQYF. The CDR3 DNA reads as TGTGCCACCAGCAGAGATCATGAGCCATCTCAAGAGACCCAGTACTTC. The gene calls are TRBV15 and TRBJ2-5; no clear D. The V gene's germline CDR1 is LNHNV and CDR2 YYDKDF (reference sequence). The CDR3 runs 16 residues. V lost 0 bases and J 2 bases, leaving 13 bases between the germline ends.

This chain joins TRBV28 and TRBJ2-1; D gene ambiguous. Germline loops: CDR1 MDHEN, CDR2 SYDVKM. The length of the CDR3 is 15 residues. Trimming shortened V by 7 bases and J by 5 bases, and 18 bases separated the two germline ends. The DNA of the CDR3 is TGTGCCAGCACCGAGGCCACCAAAAGAAACAATGAGCAGTTCTTC. Encoded protein: CASTEATKRNNEQFF.

This CDR3 reads CASSYLPDSTDTQYF. DNA for the CDR3: TGCGCCAGCAGCTACTTACCGGACAGCACAGATACGCAGTATTTT. The gene calls are TRBV5-1 and TRBJ2-3; no definite D call. The CDR3 contains 15 residues. Germline assignment: CDR1 SGHRS and CDR2 YFSETQ. V lost 3 bases, J lost 0 bases, and 11 bases lay in between.

This clone was found a few times. For the CDR3, the DNA is TGTGCCAGCACAGGAGGCGGTGGCTACACCTTC. It codes for CASTGGGGYTF. The rearrangement links TRBV11-2 to TRBJ1-2, with unresolved D. Trimming shortened V by 7 bases and J by 7 bases, and 10 bases separated the two germline ends. This CDR3 is built from 11 residues. Germline assignment: CDR1 SGHAT and CDR2 FQNNGV. The full variable domain, in which reference TRBV11-2 and TRBJ1-2 provide the parts outside the CDR3, is EAGVAQSPRYKIIEKRQSVAFWCNPISGHATLYWYQQILGQGPKLLIQFQNNGVVDDSQLPKDRFSAERLKGVDSTLKIQPAKLEDSAVYLCASTGGGGYTFGSGTRLTVV.

The chain has TRBV6-1 and TRBJ1-5, with 7 bases aligning to TRBD1. After removal of 4 bases from V and 6 bases from J, the junction contained 9 bases not matched to a gene. This CDR3 spans 15 amino acids. Germline values: CDR1 MNHNS, CDR2 SASEGT. The CDR3 loop is CASSGLGQISQPQHF. The CDR3 DNA reads as TGTGCCAGCAGTGGCCTGGGACAGATTAGTCAGCCCCAGCATTTT.

This chain links TRBV5-6 with TRBJ2-1; D uncertain. Trimming took off 2 bases at V and 3 bases at J, with 18 bases between the two ends. The CDR3 loop spans 17 amino acids. Germline V lookup: CDR1 SGHDT, CDR2 YYEEEE. Written as DNA, the CDR3 is TGTGCCAGCAGCTTTGACCGCAGGACCGCCGGCTACAATGAGCAGTTCTTC. Amino acids: CASSFDRRTAGYNEQFF.

The chain has TRBV5-1 and TRBJ2-2; D gene ambiguous. Trimming left V 1 base short and J 2 bases short, with 9 bases between. CDR1 and CDR2 (germline): SGHRS, YFSETQ. CDR3 size: 15 residues. The CDR3 protein is CASSLSSLNTGELFF. Written as DNA, the CDR3 is TGCGCCAGCAGCTTGTCCAGCCTTAACACCGGGGAGCTGTTTTTT.

The CDR3 DNA reads TGTGCCTGGAGCCCGGGACTAGGAAGGTCGGATGAGCAGTTCTTC. Translation: CAWSPGLGRSDEQFF. The chain has TRBV30 and TRBJ2-1; 8 nucleotides align to TRBD2. CDR1 and CDR2 from the germline V gene are GTSNPN and SVGIG (reference sequence). Germline trimming cut 3 bases from V and 8 bases from J; bases unmatched to any gene: 12. This CDR3 is built from 15 residues.

Points on this clone: The sample has other DNA sequences that encode this CDR3 too. The chain couples TRBV5-1 to TRBJ2-2; D ambiguous. There are 15 residues in the CDR3. Germline V gives CDR1 SGHRS, CDR2 YFSETQ. Trimming left V 0 bases short and J 0 bases short, with 6 bases between. The CDR3 DNA sequence: TGCGCCAGCAGCTTGGTTGCGGCGAACACCGGGGAGCTGTTTTTT. It specifies CASSLVAANTGELFF. The full variable domain, with the rest looked up from reference TRBV5-1 and TRBJ2-2, is KAGVTQTPRYLIKTRGQQVTLSCSPISGHRSVSWYQQTPGQGLQFLFEYFSETQRNKGNFPGRFSGRQFSNSRSEMNVSTLELGDSALYLCASSLVAANTGELFFGEGSRLTVL.

V usage is TRBV6-5 and J usage is TRBJ1-4, with 7 bases aligning to TRBD1. The V gene end was trimmed by 6 bases and the J gene end by 4 bases; junction bases not matched to a gene: 5. This CDR3 is 14 amino acids long. CDR1 is MNHEY, CDR2 SVGAGI, per germline. The CDR3 DNA is TGTGCCAGCAGGGCCACAGGGGTTAATGAAAAACTGTTTTTT. Translation: CASRATGVNEKLFF.

The chain uses TRBV5-1 and TRBJ2-7; 14 bases map to TRBD2. The CDR3 runs to 18 residues. Looked up from germline, CDR1 is SGHRS and CDR2 is YFSETQ. V dropped 0 bases and J dropped 0; count of bases not matched to a gene: 5. The CDR3 DNA reads as TGCGCCAGCAGCTTGGGGACTAGCGGGAGGATGGGCTCCTACGAGCAGTACTTC. Amino acids: CASSLGTSGRMGSYEQYF. Full variable domain (rest looked up from reference TRBV5-1 and TRBJ2-7): KAGVTQTPRYLIKTRGQQVTLSCSPISGHRSVSWYQQTPGQGLQFLFEYFSETQRNKGNFPGRFSGRQFSNSRSEMNVSTLELGDSALYLCASSLGTSGRMGSYEQYFGPGTRLTVT.

The gene calls are TRBV28 and TRBJ1-5; weak D call: TRBD1 (6 bases). Deletions cut 3 bases from V and 4 bases from J, with 10 bases between. The CDR3 is 14 amino acids. Germline CDR1 and CDR2: MDHEN and SYDVKM. Here the CDR3 DNA reads TGTGCCAGCAGTTTCGACAGGATTAATCAGCCCCAGCATTTT. Its protein product is CASSFDRINQPQHF.

Worth noting for this clone: The sample contains more than one DNA sequence encoding this CDR3. The J gene is TRBJ2-2, the V gene TRBV6-5, with D possibly being TRBD1 (6 bases). This CDR3 has 14 residues. The germline V gene encodes CDR1 MNHEY and CDR2 SVGAGI. Trimming cost V 6 bases and J 0 bases, with 8 bases left between them. The CDR3 sequence is CASRGTTNTGELFF. The CDR3 nucleotides read TGTGCCAGCAGGGGGACAACGAACACCGGGGAGCTGTTTTTT.